A single sample is the source of the 12 T cell receptor beta chains below, sequenced in a study of cytomegalovirus exposure and HLA in healthy donors. This PCR relied on a set of 60 Vbeta primers and 13 Jbeta primers. The data were produced by immunoSEQ multiplex PCR, yet TCRdb's version contains in-frame clones alone and is incomplete. This repertoire shows 150,000 to 180,000 clones, roughly 85% found once; its top ten account for roughly 2.4%. The source material was PBMCs. These receptor sequences come from a woman aged 18-29 years in good health and CMV-seronegative.

This clone has just one count. The chain is built from TRBV6-6 and TRBJ1-3; D remains ambiguous. In germline, CDR1 is MNHNY, CDR2 SVGAGI (reference sequence). The CDR3 has 14 amino acids. Trimming stripped 2 bases from V and 1 base from J, with 6 bases between. The CDR3 loop reads CASSYGGSGNTIYF. CDR3 bases: TGTGCCAGCAGTTACGGAGGGTCTGGAAACACCATATATTTT.

This chain joins TRBV6-1 and TRBJ1-6, with D possibly being TRBD1 (6 bases). The CDR3 totals 16 residues. Trimming took off 4 bases at V and 6 bases at J, with 16 bases between the two ends. Germline V gene lookup returns CDR1 MNHNS and CDR2 SASEGT. The CDR3 DNA sequence: TGTGCCAGCAGTGGGGGGACAAGGGGCTCTAATTCACCCCTCCACTTT. This codes for CASSGGTRGSNSPLHF.

This chain uses TRBV4-1 with TRBJ1-1; a possible D gene is TRBD1 (5 bases). CDR1 and CDR2 (germline): MGHRA, YSYEKL. This CDR3 is built from 14 residues. Deletions cut 6 bases from V and 1 base from J, with 12 bases between. As DNA, the CDR3 is TGCGCCAGCAGGAGACAGATTCCGAACACTGAAGCTTTCTTT. Its protein is CASRRQIPNTEAFF.

This rearrangement joins TRBV5-1 to TRBJ2-5; D perhaps matches TRBD2 (5 bases). The CDR3 has 15 amino acids. Germline V CDR1 and CDR2: SGHRS, YFSETQ. V lost 2 bases and J 3 bases, leaving 14 bases between the germline ends. The CDR3 DNA is TGCGCCAGCAGCTTCTTACCCTTGCGGGAAGAGACCCAGTACTTC. Protein: CASSFLPLREETQYF.

This sequence joins TRBV28 and TRBJ2-5; 8 positions agree with TRBD1. Germline assignment: CDR1 MDHEN and CDR2 SYDVKM. The CDR3 has 12 amino acids. The junction had 4 bases not matched to a gene; V was cut back by 9 bases and J by 4 bases. CDR3 amino acids: CASWGQVETQYF. The CDR3 DNA is TGTGCCAGTTGGGGACAGGTAGAGACCCAGTACTTC.

V gene TRBV7-2 combines with J gene TRBJ2-5, with 11 bases aligning to TRBD2. From germline, CDR1 is SGHTA and CDR2 FQGNSA. There are 19 residues in the CDR3. With V trimmed by 4 bases and J by 5 bases, 18 bases remained unmatched. The CDR3 loop reads CASSSFASGGIISVETQYF. CDR3 nucleotides: TGTGCCAGCAGCTCGTTCGCTAGCGGGGGGATAATTTCGGTGGAGACCCAGTACTTC.

This sequence joins TRBV7-2 and TRBJ2-7; D possibly corresponds to TRBD2 (7 bases). This CDR3 has 16 amino acids. The germline V gene encodes CDR1 SGHTA and CDR2 FQGNSA. V lost 4 bases, J lost 6 bases, and 22 bases lay in between. In nucleotides, the CDR3 is TGTGCCAGCAGCTCAGCCGGGGGCGGGAGTGGCGGCGAGCAGTACTTC. This sequence encodes CASSSAGGGSGGEQYF.

The DNA for the CDR3 is TGTGCCAGCAGCGTAGGTAGCAGAGCCTACGAGCAGTACTTC. Protein product: CASSVGSRAYEQYF. This sequence joins TRBV9 and TRBJ2-5; D is undetermined. The end of the DNA aligns better with TRBJ2-7, so the J call may be wrong. Germline CDR1 is SGDLS and CDR2 is YYNGEE. There are 14 residues in the CDR3.

The chain couples TRBV9 to TRBJ2-7; a weak D match, TRBD2 (6 bases). Germline loops: CDR1 SGDLS, CDR2 YYNGEE. This CDR3 is built from 16 residues. V dropped 2 bases and J dropped 7 bases, with 22 bases sitting between them. The CDR3 DNA reads TGTGCCAGCAGCGTCTGGGAAATCGGCCCCGCGGGAGAGCAGTACTTC. Amino acids: CASSVWEIGPAGEQYF.

This chain links TRBV18 with TRBJ2-1; D possibly corresponds to TRBD2 (7 bases). Trimming shortened V by 3 bases and J by 8 bases, and 17 bases separated the two germline ends. CDR1 and CDR2 from the germline V gene are KGHSH and LQKENI. The CDR3 spans 15 residues. The DNA for the CDR3 is TGTGCCAGCTCACCTCGGGGGGCGGAAGTCCATGAGCAGTTCTTC. Translating gives CASSPRGAEVHEQFF.

This clone was picked up one time. This chain uses TRBV30 with TRBJ2-7; the D gene is possibly TRBD2 (5 bases). The CDR3 has 12 amino acids. V lost 2 bases and J 4 bases, leaving 9 bases between the germline ends. Germline loops: CDR1 GTSNPN, CDR2 SVGIG (reference sequence). The CDR3 here is CAWSIGIYEQYF. In DNA form, the CDR3 reads TGTGCCTGGAGTATCGGGATTTACGAGCAGTACTTC.

The chain recombines TRBV15 with TRBJ2-7; 8 nucleotides match TRBD2. The germline V gene encodes CDR1 LNHNV and CDR2 YYDKDF (reference sequence). Trimming cost V 0 bases and J 2 bases; bases outside gene matches: 3. The CDR3 has 15 residues. The CDR3 DNA reads TGTGCCACCAGCAGAGATCAACTAGCGGCCTACGAGCAGTACTTC. Protein: CATSRDQLAAYEQYF.